This T cell receptor (beta chain) was captured in a study of blood T cell repertoires in COVID-19. V shed 3 bases and J 5 bases; nucleotides not matched to a gene: 3. The CDR3 runs 15 residues. In germline, CDR1 is KGHSH, CDR2 LQKENI. Assay: immunoSEQ multiplex PCR; the TCRdb copy retains only in-frame clones and omits some. The data hold under 150,000 clones, with almost 80% observed a single time. This clone was seen just once. The clonotype comes from a human donor in a cohort sampled during active COVID-19. Sequenced input: peripheral blood. The chain combines TRBV18 with TRBJ2-2; 10 positions agree with TRBD2. The CDR3 DNA sequence: TGTGCCAGCTCACCTCCAGCGGGAGGGACCGGGGAGCTGTTTTTT. This gives the protein CASSPPAGGTGELFF.